This T cell receptor (beta chain) comes out of a study of blood T cell repertoires in COVID-19. Overall study context: There were acute and convalescent COVID-19 samples, and they came from the United States, Italy and Spain. T cells, B-cell-depleted T cells, or PBMCs supplied cDNA or gDNA.

CDR1 and CDR2 (germline): MNHEY, SVGAGI. With 10 bases clipped from V and 7 bases from J, the junction kept 16 bases outside the gene matches. The CDR3 consists of 15 residues. Study processing details: How many nucleated cells were present was estimated from reference gene primer amplification. Sequencing was performed with immunoSEQ multiplex PCR; in TCRdb, only in-frame clones are kept and a portion is missing. From that table come the V and J calls and clone size; the DNA was used to work out D and trimming. Of approximately 150,000 clones in the sample, 88% were seen once. Sequencing was done on a sample of peripheral blood. The J gene is TRBJ1-2, the V gene TRBV6-5, with TRBD1 matching 9 bases. The origin of this receptor is a woman in her fifties or sixties with acute or convalescent COVID-19. DNA of the CDR3: TGTGCCACTACCCTCGGGGGACAGGGAATTGGTGGCTACACCTTC. It is translated as CATTLGGQGIGGYTF.